The T cell receptor (beta chain) under discussion was sequenced for a study of cytomegalovirus exposure and HLA in healthy donors (dated by TCRdb to the late 2010s). Regarding the research as a whole: According to a later analysis, the 100 to 150 validation repertoires were produced on the same platform as the 666 repertoires of the first cohort. Besides the first cohort of some 670 subjects, a separate validation cohort made up of 95 to 150 different subjects was used. The aim of the study was to test whether cataloging public T cell receptors could identify signatures of past pathogen exposure. To predict cytomegalovirus infection status, the study combined high-throughput TCR immunosequencing, statistical association of individual TCRs with disease status, and machine learning. What the research found in general, with its limitations: Three of the identified cytomegalovirus-associated TCR beta chains were confirmed in vitro to be specific for cytomegalovirus antigens. Most TCR sequences were observed very rarely across donors, whereas some public TCRs were present in many individuals. It was suggested by the authors that the approach could potentially be generalized to other disease states and immunological phenotypes. In both the original and validation cohorts, the classifier was reported to diagnose cytomegalovirus status with high specificity and sensitivity. Of the cluster scores, roughly 95% were above 0 in a later analysis, which found that TCRs clustered in the first cohort also tended to co-occur in the 120 or so validation repertoires. All 120 or so repertoires were used to score co-occurrence in the validation cohort in a later analysis, because that analysis had no HLA typing for the cohort. In the study, some 160 TCR beta chains were listed as associated with cytomegalovirus.

The donors were included in the validation cohort of 130 or so subjects, a group kept apart from the roughly 690-subject first cohort. Trimming leaves V shorter by 4 bases and J shorter by 4 bases, with the junction holding 13 bases beyond the gene matches. The germline V gene specifies SGDLS as CDR1 and YYNGEE as CDR2. The CDR3, cysteine through phenylalanine, is 17 amino acids long. Only the CDR3 part of the read is kept: 51 bases, read in frame from the first base. Turning to this clone: The antigen it recognizes is unknown. Base qualities are not at hand, and no much larger clone is one base apart.

Library preparation was by the immunoSEQ multiplex PCR assay. The authors processed their data as follows. A statistical classification framework was developed to diagnose cytomegalovirus status using the catalog of TCR beta chain sequences. TCRdb mirrors the immuneACCESS table, restricted to in-frame sequences. Some clones are absent from its copies; in checked studies, under half trace to an unresolved V gene, and the reason for the others is unknown. Clone size and V and J calls were adopted from that table, with D and trimming inferred from the DNA. The sample contains 130,000 to 150,000 clones, more than 80% of them found a single time. The ten largest account for about 6.6% of the sample.

Sequencing was performed on PBMCs. This receptor was obtained from a woman aged 25 to 39 in good health and CMV-seropositive. The sequence is built from TRBV9 and TRBJ2-1; the junction holds 8 bases that match TRBD2. The CDR3 here reads CASSLRAGGILYNEQFF. The sequence in DNA is TGTGCCAGCAGCCTCCGGGCGGGGGGCATTTTATACAATGAGCAGTTCTTC.